A single sample is the source of the 28 T cell receptor beta chains below, sequenced in a study. In TCRdb, the 5' RACE reads were re-called with MiXCR into one record per CDR3 protein. The data contain about 9,000 distinct CDR3 sequences, roughly 34% of them singletons. Tregs were sorted as CD4+CD25+CD127-/low cells. Sequenced sample: Tregs sorted from blood. Receptors originate from a female donor with breast cancer.

V usage is TRBV4-2 and J usage is TRBJ2-5, with 7 bases identical to TRBD2. Germline V gene data show CDR1 as LGHNA and CDR2 as YNFKEQ. There are 16 residues in the CDR3. V shed 2 bases and J 7 bases; nucleotides not matched to a gene: 13. CDR3 loop: CASSQRGDVWGGTQYF. CDR3 coding DNA: TGTGCCAGCAGCCAAAGGGGTGATGTGTGGGGGGGGACCCAGTACTTC.

This clonotype was counted a single time. The chain couples TRBV12-3 or TRBV12-4 to TRBJ1-6, with D possibly TRBD1 on 5 matching bases. Trimming removed 10 bases at V and 0 bases at J, with 13 bases between. This CDR3 is built from 15 residues. CDR3 DNA sequence: TGTGCCACAAGGAGGGGTATCTCCTATAATTCACCCCTCCACTTT. Translated, it gives CATRRGISYNSPLHF.

Notes on this clonotype: An end of the junction differs from the germline gene, which may be a read error. The V gene is TRBV25-1, the J gene TRBJ2-1; the D is unclear. The CDR3 contains 16 residues. Germline V gives CDR1 MGHDK, CDR2 SYGVNS. This CDR3 is CTSSERPEGTYNEQFF. The CDR3 DNA reads TGTACCAGCAGTGAGAGACCCGAAGGCACCTACAATGAGCAGTTCTTC.

The J gene is TRBJ1-1, the V gene TRBV25-1, with D unclear. Germline-derived CDR1 and CDR2 are MGHDK and SYGVNS. V gave up 3 bases and J gave up 1 base, with 3 bases separating them. The length of the CDR3 is 12 residues. CDR3 nucleotides: TGTGCCAGCAGTGAGCAGAACACTGAAGCTTTCTTT. It codes for CASSEQNTEAFF. Full variable domain (rest looked up from reference TRBV25-1 and TRBJ1-1): EADIYQTPRYLVIGTGKKITLECSQTMGHDKMYWYQQDPGMELHLIHYSYGVNSTEKGDLSSESTVSRIRTEHFPLTLESARPSHTSQYLCASSEQNTEAFFGQGTRLTVV.

Note on this clonotype: No conserved phenylalanine or tryptophan is present at the end of the CDR3, so a read error is the likely explanation. The chain combines TRBV7-9 with TRBJ2-1, with D unclear. Germline-derived CDR1 and CDR2 are SEHNR and FQNEAQ (reference sequence). This CDR3 is built from 12 residues. Trimming took 3 bases from V and 4 from J, leaving 4 bases between them. The CDR3 sequence is CASSLGYNEQFS. The CDR3 DNA reads TGTGCCAGCAGCTTGGGGTACAATGAGCAGTTCTCC.

This clonotype is deemed medium-sized. This rearrangement joins TRBV10-3 to TRBJ2-2, with TRBD2 identical over 11 bases. The CDR3 has 18 amino acids. Germline V gene lookup returns CDR1 ENHRY and CDR2 SYGVKD. The ends lost 0 bases at V and 5 bases at J; junction bases unmatched: 8. CDR3 bases: TGTGCCATCAGTGAGTCCGGCACTAGCGGGAGAGGGACCGGGGAGCTGTTTTTT. It translates to CAISESGTSGRGTGELFF.

This clonotype was counted a single time. This may arise from a read error, as a much more abundant clone is one base away. The chain has TRBV6-1 and TRBJ2-7; 10 nucleotides align to TRBD2. The CDR3 spans 15 residues. Germline lookup yields CDR1 MNHNS and CDR2 SASEGT. Here the CDR3 DNA reads TGTGCCAGCAGTGAAAGCTGGACTAGCGGCTACGAGCAGTGCTTC. Its translation: CASSESWTSGYEQCF.

The chain links TRBV7-2 to TRBJ2-5; 8 bases map to TRBD1. V was pared by 5 bases and J by 0 bases, with 8 bases of the junction left unmatched. The CDR3 totals 16 residues. Germline V gives CDR1 SGHTA, CDR2 FQGNSA. The CDR3, as DNA: TGTGCCAGCAGCCCGACAGGGGAGGAGTACCAAGAGACCCAGTACTTC. It codes for CASSPTGEEYQETQYF.

This chain uses TRBV2 with TRBJ2-7, with a weak D call TRBD2 (5 bases). The germline V gene has CDR1 SNHLY and CDR2 FYNNEI. Deletions cut 7 bases from V and 3 bases from J, with 13 bases between. The CDR3 spans 13 residues. CDR3 loop: CASKYSGNYEQYV. The CDR3 region has the DNA TGTGCCAGCAAATACTCGGGGAACTACGAGCAGTACGTC.

This clonotype turned up a few times. The chain uses TRBV6-1 and TRBJ2-7; a weak D match, TRBD2 (6 bases). The germline V gene has CDR1 MNHNS and CDR2 SASEGT. The V end lost 4 bases, the J end lost 3 bases, and 13 bases lay between the germline ends. CDR3 length: 14 amino acids. In DNA form, the CDR3 reads TGTGCCAGCAGTGTAATTAGCGGACGCTACGAGCAGTACTTC. Its translation: CASSVISGRYEQYF.

To note about this clonotype: The CDR3 does not end in the conserved phenylalanine or tryptophan, so this is likely a read error. This chain connects TRBV20-1 to TRBJ2-7; D assignment may be TRBD1 or TRBD2 (5 bases each). Trimming stripped 5 bases from V and 5 bases from J, with 19 bases between. This CDR3 is built from 14 residues. Germline CDR1 and CDR2: DFQATT and SNEGSKA (reference sequence). The CDR3: CSARRDGGLDEQYC. The CDR3, as DNA: TGCAGTGCTCGCCGGGACGGAGGTCTCGACGAGCAGTACTGC.

By frequency in the sample, this clonotype is medium-sized (0.01 to 0.1%). This chain uses TRBV6-1 with TRBJ2-2, with D possibly matching TRBD2 (5 bases). Germline V CDR1 and CDR2: MNHNS, SASEGT. The V end lost 7 bases, the J end lost 6 bases, and 18 bases lay between the germline ends. CDR3 length: 15 residues. The CDR3 loop is CASTVGDFQSGELFF. As DNA, the CDR3 is TGTGCCAGCACTGTCGGGGATTTTCAGTCCGGGGAGCTGTTTTTT.

Worth noting for this clonotype: This may be a read error, as it is one base from a much larger clone. The gene calls are TRBV2 and TRBJ1-2; a weak D match, TRBD1 (6 bases). V lost 5 bases, J lost 2 bases, and 15 bases lay in between. This CDR3 has 15 residues. Germline V CDR1 and CDR2: SNHLY, FYNNEI. CDR3 loop: CASSLVSTGNYGYTF. In DNA form, the CDR3 reads TGTGCCAGCAGTTTAGTCTCGACAGGAAACTATGGCTACACCTTC.

By share, this clonotype ranks as medium-sized. The chain links TRBV15 to TRBJ2-7, with a possible D match to TRBD2 (5 bases). V shed 2 bases and J shed 2 bases, with 22 bases lying between them. From germline, CDR1 is LNHNV and CDR2 YYDKDF (reference sequence). CDR3 length: 18 residues. CDR3 DNA: TGTGCCACCAGCAGACCAGCGGTTTGGTCAGGTCGGGCCTACGAGCAGTACGTC. Amino acid sequence: CATSRPAVWSGRAYEQYV.

This clonotype ranks as medium-sized. This sequence joins TRBV12-2 and TRBJ2-7. TRBV12-2 is assigned pseudogene status. The CDR3 is made up of 14 amino acids. CDR3 DNA: TGTGCAATTCGGGCCAGTGGCCAACTACGAGGGCAGTACGTC. Protein sequence: CAIRASGQLRGQYV.

This clonotype was observed a few times. The chain employs TRBV25-1 and TRBJ2-2; D unclear. V lost 3 bases, J lost 5 bases, and 10 bases lay in between. The CDR3 is made up of 14 amino acids. Germline CDR1 is MGHDK and CDR2 is SYGVNS. The CDR3 loop reads CASSDISLTGELFF. In nucleotides, the CDR3 is TGTGCCAGCAGTGATATCAGTCTTACCGGGGAGCTGTTTTTT.

By sample share, this clonotype is medium-sized. This rearrangement joins TRBV7-3 to TRBJ2-1, with unresolved D. Trimming left V 2 bases short and J 8 bases short, with 10 bases between. The CDR3 sequence is 13 residues long. In germline, CDR1 is SGHTA, CDR2 FQGTGA. Here the CDR3 reads CASSLRARDEQFF. In DNA form, the CDR3 reads TGTGCCAGCAGCTTACGGGCAAGGGATGAGCAGTTCTTC.

The genes are TRBV28 and TRBJ1-3; D is perhaps TRBD1 (6 bases). This CDR3 has 18 residues. Trimming removed 3 bases at V and 0 bases at J, with 18 bases between. The germline CDR1 and CDR2 sequences are MDHEN and SYDVKM. The CDR3, as DNA: TGTGCCAGCAGTTTCTGGGGTTTGACAGGAAACTCTGGAAACACCATATATTTT. Translated: CASSFWGLTGNSGNTIYF.

This clonotype turned up a few times. The chain links TRBV20-1 to TRBJ2-1, with TRBD1 matching 10 bases. The ends lost 5 bases at V and 5 bases at J; junction bases unmatched: 6. Germline V gene data show CDR1 as DFQATT and CDR2 as SNEGSKA (reference sequence). The CDR3 has 14 amino acids. The CDR3 DNA follows: TGCAGTGCTTGGGACAGGGGACACGACAATGAGCAGTTCTTC. It is translated as CSAWDRGHDNEQFF.

Sample share makes this clonotype medium-sized. V and J are TRBV4-2 and TRBJ1-1; no firm D call. Germline V lookup: CDR1 LGHNA, CDR2 YNFKEQ. V was clipped by 3 bases and J by 0 bases, with 17 bases between them. The CDR3 spans 17 residues. This chain's CDR3 is CASSQTPGRRMNTEAFF. CDR3 coding DNA: TGTGCCAGCAGCCAGACCCCCGGCAGGCGCATGAACACTGAAGCTTTCTTT.

In its sample, this clonotype ranks as medium-sized. The genes are TRBV20-1 and TRBJ2-1; D is unclear. Germline CDR1 DFQATT, CDR2 SNEGSKA (reference sequence). V was trimmed by 3 bases and J by 2 bases, leaving 8 bases between them. The CDR3 is 13 residues long. The CDR3 loop is CSARALAYNEQFF. CDR3 coding DNA: TGCAGTGCTAGGGCGCTAGCCTACAATGAGCAGTTCTTC.

About this clonotype: Since a much larger clone is just one base distant, this may be a read error. This chain uses TRBV4-2 with TRBJ2-2; TRBD1 agrees at 11 bases. This CDR3 comprises 16 residues. Germline V lookup: CDR1 LGHNA, CDR2 YNFKEQ. The CDR3 sequence is CTSSKHGQGAPGELFF. Written as DNA, the CDR3 is TGTACCAGCAGCAAACACGGACAGGGGGCGCCCGGGGAGCTGTTTTTT.

Only a few counts were recorded for this clonotype. Since a much larger clone is just one base distant, this may be a read error. The chain recombines TRBV20-1 with TRBJ1-5; TRBD1 might be the D (5 bases). From germline, CDR1 is DFQATT and CDR2 SNEGSKA (reference sequence). V gave up 6 bases and J gave up 6 bases, with 21 bases separating them. This CDR3 has 15 amino acids. CDR3 loop: CSAYADNYSRQPQHF. CDR3 bases: TGCAGTGCGTACGCGGACAACTACTCCCGTCAGCCCCAGCATTTT.

V and J are TRBV7-9 and TRBJ1-4; D gene unclear. Trimming took off 5 bases at V and 4 bases at J, with 5 bases between the two ends. The CDR3 is made up of 12 amino acids. Germline V lookup: CDR1 SEHNR, CDR2 FQNEAQ (reference sequence). CDR3 in amino acids: CASSRFNEKLFF. The CDR3 nucleotides are TGTGCCAGCAGCCGATTTAATGAAAAACTGTTTTTT. The entire variable domain, with the rest obtained from reference TRBV7-9 and TRBJ1-4, is as follows: DTGVSQNPRHKITKRGQNVTFRCDPISEHNRLYWYRQTLGQGPEFLTYFQNEAQLEKSRLLSDRFSAERPKGSFSTLEIQRTEQGDSAMYLCASSRFNEKLFFGSGTQLSVL.

Of note for this clonotype: A read error may produce the germline difference seen at one junction end. The rearrangement uses TRBV20-1 and TRBJ2-4, with D uncertain. CDR3 size: 14 residues. Germline-derived CDR1 and CDR2 are DFQATT and SNEGSKA (reference sequence). The CDR3 DNA sequence: TGCAGTGCTAGTTTATGGGCAAAAAAAACCATTCAGTACTTC. Translating gives CSASLWAKKTIQYF.

This clonotype is deemed medium-sized. The chain uses TRBV6-2 or TRBV6-3 and TRBJ2-7; D is ambiguous. Trimming took 6 bases from V and 2 from J, leaving 5 bases between them. The CDR3 runs to 11 residues. Germline CDR1 reads MNHEY; CDR2 reads SVGEGT. CDR3 sequence (DNA): TGTGCCAGCAGCACAACCTACGAGCAGTACTTC. Amino acids: CASSTTYEQYF.

Sample share makes this clonotype medium-sized. This chain uses TRBV10-3 with TRBJ1-5; D unclear. CDR3 length: 12 amino acids. V lost 5 bases, J lost 3 bases, and 5 bases lay in between. Germline CDR1 is ENHRY and CDR2 is SYGVKD. CDR3 bases: TGTGCCATCAGTCCAAACAATCAGCCCCAGCATTTT. Amino acid sequence: CAISPNNQPQHF.

On this clonotype: A much larger clone lies a single base off, so this may be a read error. The chain carries TRBV20-1 and TRBJ1-1, with a possible D match to TRBD1 (5 bases). Trimming shortened V by 0 bases and J by 10 bases, and 18 bases separated the two germline ends. The CDR3 totals 14 residues. The V gene's germline CDR1 is DFQATT and CDR2 SNEGSKA (reference sequence). The CDR3: CSARDLGGRRGAFF. In nucleotides, the CDR3 is TGCAGTGCTAGAGATCTAGGAGGGCGTAGGGGAGCTTTCTTT.